Here is one T cell receptor (beta chain) with its context. Its target is not known. The sample originates from a study of metastatic and nonmetastatic thyroid tumors. Across the whole study: The study looked at repertoires side by side in blood and in tumor or nodule tissue from malignant and benign thyroid patients. Notes on the study in general: Across blood and tumor, TCR beta diversity in malignant thyroid tumors was reportedly significantly higher than in benign nodules.

Per the original methods: A classifier for distant metastasis in papillary thyroid cancer was constructed using CDR3 differences observed across clinicopathological groups. TCRdb re-called the PCR reads with MiXCR. It is TCRdb's table, rather than the study itself, that gives the V and J calls and clone size. This table has over 11,000 clones, around 28% appearing once. None of the patients had undergone any treatment ahead of thyroid surgery. CDR3 length: 14 residues. Trimming removed 3 bases from V and 2 bases from J; junction bases left unmatched: 2. CDR1 MDHEN and CDR2 SYDVKM come from the germline V gene.

The sequenced sample was tumor tissue. The TCR sequence derives from a female donor with papillary thyroid cancer or a benign thyroid nodule (not recorded which). Some clones in this sample may be carry-over from other donors' samples. This sequence joins TRBV28 and TRBJ2-7, with TRBD1 matching 9 bases. The CDR3 here is CASSLGTGPYEQYF. The DNA for the CDR3 is TGTGCCAGCAGTTTGGGGACAGGGCCCTACGAGCAGTACTTC.